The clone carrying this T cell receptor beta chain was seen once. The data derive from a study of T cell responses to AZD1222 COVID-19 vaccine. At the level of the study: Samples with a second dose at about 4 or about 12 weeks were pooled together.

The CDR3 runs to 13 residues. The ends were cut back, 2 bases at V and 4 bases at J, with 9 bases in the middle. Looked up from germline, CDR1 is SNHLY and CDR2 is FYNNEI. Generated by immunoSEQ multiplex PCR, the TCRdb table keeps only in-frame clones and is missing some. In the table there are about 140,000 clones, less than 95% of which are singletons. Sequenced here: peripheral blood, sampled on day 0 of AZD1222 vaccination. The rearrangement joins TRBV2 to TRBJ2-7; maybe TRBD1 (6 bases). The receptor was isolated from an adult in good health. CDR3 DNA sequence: TGTGCCAGCAGTGAACTCAGGGGATACGAGCAGTACTTC. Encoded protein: CASSELRGYEQYF.